The entry below describes one T cell receptor (beta chain). The data originate from a study of OX40 agonist ivuxolimab in advanced cancers. For the study at large: Patients assigned to dose escalation were diagnosed with hepatocellular carcinoma, melanoma, renal cell or head and neck cancer.

Method: immunoSEQ multiplex PCR; TCRdb's copy keeps in-frame clones and lacks some. The repertoire consists of some 46,000 clones, with roughly 94% occurring once and the leading ten covering around 10%. Trimming removed 3 bases at V and 0 bases at J, with 12 bases between. The CDR3 runs 15 residues. Per the germline V gene, CDR1 is MDHEN and CDR2 is SYDVKM. This TCR was sampled from an adult with an advanced solid tumor such as melanoma, head and neck, liver or kidney cancer. The sequencing here drew on CD4+ or CD8+ T cells sorted from blood, taken in a trial of the OX40 agonist ivuxolimab. The genes are TRBV28 and TRBJ2-7; D is unclear. Written as DNA, the CDR3 is TGTGCCAGCAGTTTTTCTTTGAGGAGCTCCTACGAGCAGTACTTC. Its protein is CASSFSLRSSYEQYF.